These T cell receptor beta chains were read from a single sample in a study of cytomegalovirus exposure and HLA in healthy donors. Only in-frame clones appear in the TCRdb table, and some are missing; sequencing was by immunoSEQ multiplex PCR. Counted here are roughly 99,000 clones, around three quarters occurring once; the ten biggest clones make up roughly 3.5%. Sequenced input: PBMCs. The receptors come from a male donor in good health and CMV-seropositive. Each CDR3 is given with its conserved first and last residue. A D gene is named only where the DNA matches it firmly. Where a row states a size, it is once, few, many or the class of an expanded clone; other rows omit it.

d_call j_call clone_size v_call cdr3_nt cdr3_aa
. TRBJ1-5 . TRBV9 TGTGCCAGCAGCGCAGGATTCAATCAGCCCCAGCATTTT CASSAGFNQPQHF
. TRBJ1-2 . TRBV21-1 TGTGCCAGCAGCAAGAAGGGGGCTGGCTACACCTTC CASSKKGAGYTF
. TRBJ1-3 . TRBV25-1 TGTGCCAGCAGTGAACAGGACTTCTCTGGAAACACCATATATTTT CASSEQDFSGNTIYF
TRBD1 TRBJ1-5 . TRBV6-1 TGTGCCAGCAGTGATGGGACAGTTAGCAATCAGCCCCAGCATTTT CASSDGTVSNQPQHF
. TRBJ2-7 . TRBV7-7 TGTGCTAGCAGCCCAAGCGTCACAGGAATTTACGAGCAGTACTTC CASSPSVTGIYEQYF
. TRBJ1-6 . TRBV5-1 TGCGCCAGCAGCTTGTCCGGGACAAAAACTTCACCCCTCCACTTT CASSLSGTKTSPLHF
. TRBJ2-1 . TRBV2 TGTGCCAGCAGTCTCGACAGATACAATGAGCAGTTCTTC CASSLDRYNEQFF
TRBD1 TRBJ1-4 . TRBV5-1 TGCGCCAGCTCCGAACCGGGACAGGGGCGACAAAAACTGTTTTTT CASSEPGQGRQKLFF
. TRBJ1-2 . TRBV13 TGTGCCAGCAGCTTAGGCACACGCCCTTCTAACTATGGCTACACCTTC CASSLGTRPSNYGYTF
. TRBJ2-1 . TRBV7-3 TGTGCCAGCAGCTTAGGGGCGGAGCAGTTCTTC CASSLGAEQFF
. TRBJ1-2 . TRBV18 TGTGCCAGCTCACCACCCCAGGGGAGAGATTATGGCTACACCTTC CASSPPQGRDYGYTF
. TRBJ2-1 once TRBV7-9 TGTGCCAGCAGCTTCTCCCCTTACAATGAGCAGTTCTTC CASSFSPYNEQFF
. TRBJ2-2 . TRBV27 TGTGCCAGCAGTCACTCCCCCACCAGGGCGCCCGGGGAGCTGTTTTTT CASSHSPTRAPGELFF
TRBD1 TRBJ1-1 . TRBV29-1 TGCAGCGTGCTGACAGGGGCTCGGACTGAAGCTTTCTTT CSVLTGARTEAFF
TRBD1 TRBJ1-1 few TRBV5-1 TGCGCCAGCAGCTACTTGGACAGGGGGCTGACTGAAGCTTTCTTT CASSYLDRGLTEAFF
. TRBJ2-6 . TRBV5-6 TGTGCCAGCTTTAGTCGCTCTGGGGCCAACGTCCTGACTTTC CASFSRSGANVLTF
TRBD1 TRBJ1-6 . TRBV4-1 TGCGCCAGCAGCCAAGATCAGGGGACAGGCACCCTCCACTTT CASSQDQGTGTLHF
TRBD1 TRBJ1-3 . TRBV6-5 TGTGCCAGCAGCGCCTGGACAGGGTCAGGAAACACCATATATTTT CASSAWTGSGNTIYF
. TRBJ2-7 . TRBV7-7 TGTGCTAGCAGCCCCAGTCCGACAGGGAGGTACGAGCAGTACTTC CASSPSPTGRYEQYF
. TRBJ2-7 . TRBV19 TGTGCCACCTCTCAGGGGCTAAGTAGCTACGAGCAGTACTTC CATSQGLSSYEQYF
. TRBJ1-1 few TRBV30 TGTGCCTGGAGTGTAAGTGGGGCTCGGACTGAAGCTTTCTTT CAWSVSGARTEAFF
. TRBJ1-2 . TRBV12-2 TGTGCAAGTCGCTTAGTGGCGGACAGGGGAGACTATGGCTACACCTTC CASRLVADRGDYGYTF
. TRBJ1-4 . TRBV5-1 TGCGCCAGCAGCTTGGATGTCAGGGCCGACATTAATGAAAAACTGTTTTTT CASSLDVRADINEKLFF
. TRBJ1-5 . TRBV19 TGTGCCAGTAGTATCAGAGGCGACCAGCCCCAGCATTTT CASSIRGDQPQHF
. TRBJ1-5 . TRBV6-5 TGTGCCAGCAGGCCAACAGGGTCGGGTCAGCCCCAGCATTTT CASRPTGSGQPQHF
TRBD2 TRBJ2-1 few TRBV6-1 TGTGCCACTAGCGGGACTAGCGGGGGGTTTGGTGAGCAGTTCTTC CATSGTSGGFGEQFF
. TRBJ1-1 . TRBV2 TGTGCCAGCAGTGTTCGGAACACTGAAGCTTTCTTT CASSVRNTEAFF
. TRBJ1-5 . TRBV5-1 TGCGCCAGCAGCTTGGGCGAGGGTTGGGGTCAGCCCCAGCATTTT CASSLGEGWGQPQHF
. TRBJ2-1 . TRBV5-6 TGTGCCAGCAGCGGACCTCATAGGGGGAGTGAGCAGTTCTTC CASSGPHRGSEQFF
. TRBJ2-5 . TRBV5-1 TGCGCCAGCAGCTTGGGTTGGCTAGAAGAGACCCAGTACTTC CASSLGWLEETQYF
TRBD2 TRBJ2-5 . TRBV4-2 TGTGCCAGCAGCCAAGATTTACTAGCGGGGTCAGGAGAGACCCAGTACTTC CASSQDLLAGSGETQYF
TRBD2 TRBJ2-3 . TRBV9 TGTGCCAGCAGCGTAGGGGCTAGCGGGGGCACAGATACGCAGTATTTT CASSVGASGGTDTQYF
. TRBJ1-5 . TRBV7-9 TGTGCCAGCAGCTTAGCGCTAGGCACCAATCAGCCCCAGCATTTT CASSLALGTNQPQHF
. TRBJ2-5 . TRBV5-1 TGCGCCAGCAGCCCGCGTGGGGCCTCGGAGACCCAGTACTTC CASSPRGASETQYF
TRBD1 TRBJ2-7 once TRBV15 TGTGCCACCAGCAGCACCGGGACAGTTTCCGAGCAGTACTTC CATSSTGTVSEQYF
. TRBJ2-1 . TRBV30 TGTGCCTGGGGGTTGGGCTGGGGGGGCCCCAATGAGCAGTTCTTC CAWGLGWGGPNEQFF
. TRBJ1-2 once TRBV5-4 TGTGCCAGCAGCTCGAACACGGGGGGCTACACCTTC CASSSNTGGYTF
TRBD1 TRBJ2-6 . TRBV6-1 TGTGCCAGCAGCGAAGGACAGGTCTCTGGGGCCAACGTCCTGACTTTC CASSEGQVSGANVLTF
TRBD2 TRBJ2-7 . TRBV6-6 TGTGCCAGCAGTTGGACTAGCGGCTCCTACGAGCAGTACTTC CASSWTSGSYEQYF
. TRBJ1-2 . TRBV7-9 TGTGCCAGCAGCCCCCCAGGGGTGAGCTATGGCTACACCTTC CASSPPGVSYGYTF
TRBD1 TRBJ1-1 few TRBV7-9 TGTGCCAGCAGCGGGGACAGGGGTCTCGAGGAAGCTTTCTTT CASSGDRGLEEAFF
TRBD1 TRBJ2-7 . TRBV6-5 TGTGCCAGCAGTTACTCAGGACAGGGTACCTACGAGCAGTACTTC CASSYSGQGTYEQYF
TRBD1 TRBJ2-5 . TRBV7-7 TGTGCTAGCAGCTCCTCTACTTACAGGGGCAGGGAGACCCAGTACTTC CASSSSTYRGRETQYF
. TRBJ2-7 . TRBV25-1 TGTGCCAGCAGTCCACGTGCGGGCCTCGTAATCTACGAGCAGTACTTC CASSPRAGLVIYEQYF
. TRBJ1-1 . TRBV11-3 TGTGCCAGCAGCCCTTCGGAGCTTTGGACTGAAGCTTTCTTT CASSPSELWTEAFF
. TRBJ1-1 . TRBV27 TGTGCCAGCAGTCGAAGGGGGGGGAACACTGAAGCTTTCTTT CASSRRGGNTEAFF
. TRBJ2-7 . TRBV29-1 TGCAGCGTAACGCAGGGCGCGAAGGACGAGCAGTACTTC CSVTQGAKDEQYF
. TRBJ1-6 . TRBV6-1 TGTGCTGCGGGCTCCTATAATTCACCCCTCCACTTT CAAGSYNSPLHF
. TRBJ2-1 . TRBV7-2 TGTGCCAGCAGCCGGACAGAAAATTACAATGAGCAGTTCTTC CASSRTENYNEQFF